These 24 T cell receptor beta chains were sequenced from one sample in a study of graft-versus-host responses after intestinal transplantation. Which antigens these TCRs recognize remains unknown. Some clones are missing from TCRdb's copy, which holds only in-frame ones; the method was immunoSEQ multiplex PCR. The table records some 48,000 clones, 90% to 95% of them present only once. The specimen was unstimulated CD8+ T cells sorted from spleen or lymph node cells, collected before transplant. The receptors come from a human donor who was the organ donor for an intestinal transplant.

This chain connects TRBV27 to TRBJ2-2; TRBD1 aligns across 10 bases. This CDR3 has 16 residues. Germline V gene sequence: CDR1 MNHEY, CDR2 SMNVEV (reference sequence). V was clipped by 2 bases and J by 11 bases; unmatched bases: 11. The DNA for the CDR3 is TGTGCCAGCAGTTTAATCCGGGACAGGGGTTTAGATGAGCTGTTTTTT. Its protein is CASSLIRDRGLDELFF.

V and J are TRBV21-1 and TRBJ2-3; the D call in the table, TRBD1, was not verified against the DNA. TRBV21-1 is tagged as a pseudogene. The CDR3 runs to 15 residues. The DNA for the CDR3 is TGTGCCAGCAGCCGAGGGACACCTAGCACAGATACGCAGTATTTT. This codes for CASSRGTPSTDTQYF.

This sequence joins TRBV27 and TRBJ2-5; 7 nucleotides agree with TRBD1. The germline gives CDR1 MNHEY, CDR2 SMNVEV (reference sequence). The J segment lost 0 bases and the V segment lost 8 bases, leaving 0 bases of the junction unmatched. The CDR3 is made up of 12 amino acids. As DNA, the CDR3 is TGTGCCAGCGGACAGGACCAAGAGACCCAGTACTTC. It specifies CASGQDQETQYF.

Only one count was recorded for this clone. The V gene is TRBV6-6, the J gene TRBJ1-4; D uncertain. This CDR3 contains 13 residues. Trimming pared 6 bases from V and 9 bases from J, leaving 14 bases between. The germline V gene has CDR1 MNHNY and CDR2 SVGAGI (reference sequence). The CDR3 coding sequence is TGTGCCAGCAGCCACGATGGCTATCAAAAACTGTTTTTT. Translation: CASSHDGYQKLFF.

The chain combines TRBV28 with TRBJ2-2, with D unresolved. The ends were cut back, 4 bases at V and 1 base at J, with 4 bases in the middle. The CDR3 sequence is 13 residues long. The germline V gene has CDR1 MDHEN and CDR2 SYDVKM. CDR3 region: CASSWVNTGELFF. CDR3 bases: TGTGCCAGCAGTTGGGTGAACACCGGGGAGCTGTTTTTT.

The chain uses TRBV19 and TRBJ2-7; tentatively, D is TRBD2 (5 bases). Trimming removed 8 bases from V and 1 base from J, with 15 bases in between. CDR1 LNHDA and CDR2 SQIVND come from the germline V gene (reference sequence). This CDR3 contains 14 residues. In DNA, the CDR3 is TGTGCCAGTGCCCCCGCCGGGGTGTCCTACGAGCAGTACTTC. Translation gives CASAPAGVSYEQYF.

This chain uses TRBV4-3 with TRBJ2-5; the match to TRBD1 covers 7 bases. The last part of the DNA fits TRBJ2-7 better; the J call may be wrong. The CDR3 consists of 17 residues. Germline-derived CDR1 and CDR2 are LGHNA and YSLEER. The CDR3: CASSQDLEGADTYEQYF. The CDR3 DNA sequence: TGCGCCAGCAGCCAAGATCTCGAGGGGGCCGACACCTACGAGCAGTACTTC.

Only a few counts were recorded for this clone. V usage is TRBV27 and J usage is TRBJ1-2; D unclear. CDR3 length: 13 residues. V was pared by 6 bases and J by 7 bases, with 15 bases between. Germline V gene data show CDR1 as MNHEY and CDR2 as SMNVEV (reference sequence). DNA for the CDR3: TGTGCCAGCAGCACTCTTTGGGGAGGTGGCTACACCTTC. Its translation: CASSTLWGGGYTF.

The genes are TRBV6-1 and TRBJ1-5; the D is unclear. The CDR3 has 16 residues. Trimming cost V 1 base and J 4 bases, with 14 bases left between them. The germline V gene has CDR1 MNHNS and CDR2 SASEGT. The CDR3, as DNA: TGTGCCAGCAGTGAAGGGGCCCCAGAGGGTAATCAGCCCCAGCATTTT. Its translation is CASSEGAPEGNQPQHF.

The genes are TRBV27 and TRBJ2-5; possible D gene TRBD2, 5 bases. The CDR3 has 14 amino acids. Trimming shortened V by 8 bases and J by 2 bases, and 15 bases separated the two germline ends. Germline V gene data show CDR1 as MNHEY and CDR2 as SMNVEV (reference sequence). The CDR3 coding sequence is TGTGCCAGCTCCCCCAATGGACTGCAAGAGACCCAGTACTTC. It translates to CASSPNGLQETQYF.

The V call is TRBV9, the J call TRBJ1-4, with 8 nucleotides matching TRBD1. Germline V lookup: CDR1 SGDLS, CDR2 YYNGEE. CDR3 length equals 14 residues. Germline trimming cut 4 bases from V and 7 bases from J; bases unmatched to any gene: 6. CDR3 nucleotides: TGTGCCAGCAGCTCAAGCGGGACAGGTGAAAAACTGTTTTTT. As protein: CASSSSGTGEKLFF.

J is TRBJ1-1 and V is TRBV7-9, with TRBD1 identical over 9 bases. This CDR3 has 16 amino acids. CDR1 is SEHNR, CDR2 FQNEAQ, per germline (reference sequence). V lost 5 bases, J lost 1 base, and 8 bases stayed unmatched. In DNA, the CDR3 is TGTGCCAGCAGCCCTGGGACAGGGAAGAGGAACACTGAAGCTTTCTTT. Amino acids: CASSPGTGKRNTEAFF. Full variable domain (missing parts from reference TRBV7-9 and TRBJ1-1): DTGVSQNPRHKITKRGQNVTFRCDPISEHNRLYWYRQTLGQGPEFLTYFQNEAQLEKSRLLSDRFSAERPKGSFSTLEIQRTEQGDSAMYLCASSPGTGKRNTEAFFGQGTRLTVV.

This chain links TRBV9 with TRBJ2-2; 11 bases agree with TRBD1. This CDR3 is 14 amino acids long. Germline CDR1 reads SGDLS; CDR2 reads YYNGEE. The V segment lost 5 bases and the J segment 6 bases; nucleotides outside the gene matches: 3. CDR3 DNA sequence: TGTGCCAGCAGACCGGGACAGGGGGCCGGGGAGCTGTTTTTT. It is translated as CASRPGQGAGELFF.

The V gene is TRBV29-1, the J gene TRBJ2-5, with D possibly TRBD2 on 6 matching bases. Deletions cut 1 base from V and 3 bases from J, with 9 bases between. The CDR3 contains 13 residues. Germline V CDR1 and CDR2: SQVTM, ANQGSEA. CDR3 DNA: TGCAGCGTTGAAGTCGGGGGAAAAGAGACCCAGTACTTC. Its protein is CSVEVGGKETQYF.

The chain is built from TRBV7-8 and TRBJ2-7; tentatively, D is TRBD1 (6 bases). CDR3 length: 13 amino acids. CDR1 is SGHVS and CDR2 is FQNEAQ in the germline V gene. The V end lost 1 base, the J end lost 2 bases, and 6 bases lay between the germline ends. Here the CDR3 reads CASSLGTAYEQYF. CDR3 DNA: TGTGCCAGCAGCTTAGGGACAGCCTACGAGCAGTACTTC.

The rearrangement joins TRBV4-3 to TRBJ2-7; D assignment may be TRBD1 or TRBD2 (6 bases each). The germline V gene has CDR1 LGHNA and CDR2 YSLEER. Trimming left V 1 base short and J 2 bases short, with 9 bases between. The CDR3 runs to 14 residues. DNA for the CDR3: TGCGCCAGCAGCCAAGCACGGGGGCCCTACGAGCAGTACTTC. Translated, it gives CASSQARGPYEQYF.

The rearrangement links TRBV5-4 to TRBJ2-3; perhaps TRBD1 as D (6 bases). Trimming took 0 bases from V and 2 from J, leaving 16 bases between them. Germline-derived CDR1 and CDR2 are SGHNT and YYREEE (reference sequence). The CDR3 is made up of 17 amino acids. CDR3 amino acids: CASSLDLTGPFTDTQYF. CDR3 nucleotides: TGTGCCAGCAGCTTGGACCTTACAGGGCCGTTCACAGATACGCAGTATTTT.

This chain's CDR3 is CASSQWVINQPQHF. For the CDR3, the DNA is TGCGCCAGCAGCCAATGGGTCATCAATCAGCCCCAGCATTTT. The chain is built from TRBV4-3 and TRBJ1-5; D gene unclear. Germline-derived CDR1 and CDR2 are LGHNA and YSLEER. CDR3 length: 14 residues. Trimming cost V 2 bases and J 3 bases, with 8 bases left between them.

This clone was seen just once. This chain joins TRBV5-6 and TRBJ2-2; no firm D call. Germline CDR1 reads SGHDT; CDR2 reads YYEEEE. CDR3 length equals 14 residues. V was pared by 1 base and J by 7 bases, with 11 bases between. CDR3 amino acids: CASSLYPTIGELFF. CDR3 DNA sequence: TGTGCCAGCAGCTTGTATCCGACAATCGGGGAGCTGTTTTTT. The complete variable domain, with remaining parts taken from reference TRBV5-6 and TRBJ2-2, reads DAGVTQSPTHLIKTRGQQVTLRCSPKSGHDTVSWYQQALGQGPQFIFQYYEEEERQRGNFPDRFSGHQFPNYSSELNVNALLLGDSALYLCASSLYPTIGELFFGEGSRLTVL.

A single count supports this clone. This chain uses TRBV19 with TRBJ1-2; D is ambiguous. CDR1 is LNHDA, CDR2 SQIVND, per germline (reference sequence). The ends were cut back, 6 bases at V and 3 bases at J, with 11 bases in the middle. This CDR3 region has 13 residues. The CDR3 loop reads CASRMTSYYGYTF. The CDR3 DNA reads as TGTGCCAGTAGGATGACGTCCTACTATGGCTACACCTTC.

The chain employs TRBV4-1 and TRBJ2-7; D is ambiguous. Trimming left V 5 bases short and J 2 bases short, with 4 bases between. The CDR3 loop spans 11 amino acids. The germline V gene encodes CDR1 MGHRA and CDR2 YSYEKL. The CDR3, as DNA: TGCGCCAGCAGCTCCCCCTACGAGCAGTACTTC. Translating gives CASSSPYEQYF.

On this clone itself: Other nucleotide sequences in the sample specify the same CDR3. This chain uses TRBV18 with TRBJ1-1; 9 positions match TRBD1. With 3 bases clipped from V and 4 bases from J, the junction kept 0 bases outside the gene matches. Germline-derived CDR1 and CDR2 are KGHSH and LQKENI. CDR3 length equals 13 residues. CDR3 DNA sequence: TGTGCCAGCTCACCGGGACAGGGCACTGAAGCTTTCTTT. As protein: CASSPGQGTEAFF.

The chain combines TRBV6-5 with TRBJ2-2; unclear D gene. V was shortened by 6 bases and J by 7 bases, with 12 bases between the two germline ends. Germline V gene sequence: CDR1 MNHEY, CDR2 SVGAGI. There are 13 residues in the CDR3. DNA for the CDR3: TGTGCCAGCAGCCCCTCGGCAGTCGGGGAGCTGTTTTTT. As protein: CASSPSAVGELFF.

This chain connects TRBV19 to TRBJ1-3, with 7 bases fitting TRBD1. V lost 3 bases and J lost 0; bases outside the gene matches: 5. The germline V gene has CDR1 LNHDA and CDR2 SQIVND (reference sequence). There are 16 residues in the CDR3. The CDR3 DNA is TGTGCCAGTAGTATTTTCGGACAGGCCTCTGGAAACACCATATATTTT. Protein: CASSIFGQASGNTIYF.